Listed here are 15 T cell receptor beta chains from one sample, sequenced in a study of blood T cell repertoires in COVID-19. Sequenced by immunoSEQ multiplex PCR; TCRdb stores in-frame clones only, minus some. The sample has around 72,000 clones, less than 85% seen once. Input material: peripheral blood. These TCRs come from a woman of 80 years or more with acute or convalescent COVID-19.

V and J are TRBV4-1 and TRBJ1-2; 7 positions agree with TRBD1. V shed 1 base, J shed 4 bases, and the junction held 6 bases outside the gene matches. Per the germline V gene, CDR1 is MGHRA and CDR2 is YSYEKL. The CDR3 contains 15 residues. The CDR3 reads CASSQGPGQLYGYTF. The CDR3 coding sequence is TGCGCCAGCAGCCAAGGACCGGGACAGCTCTATGGCTACACCTTC.

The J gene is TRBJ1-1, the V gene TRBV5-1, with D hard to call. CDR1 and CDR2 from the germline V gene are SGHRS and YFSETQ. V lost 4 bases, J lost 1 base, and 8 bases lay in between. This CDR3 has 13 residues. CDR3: CASSRETNTEAFF. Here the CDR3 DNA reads TGCGCCAGCAGCCGGGAGACGAACACTGAAGCTTTCTTT.

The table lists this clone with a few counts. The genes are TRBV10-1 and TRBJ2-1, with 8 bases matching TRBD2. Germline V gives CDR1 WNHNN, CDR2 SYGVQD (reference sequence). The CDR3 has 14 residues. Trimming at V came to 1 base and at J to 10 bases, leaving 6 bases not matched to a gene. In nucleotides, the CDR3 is TGCGCCAGCAGTGAGTTCAGCGGGAGTGGCGAGCAGTTCTTC. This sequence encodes CASSEFSGSGEQFF.

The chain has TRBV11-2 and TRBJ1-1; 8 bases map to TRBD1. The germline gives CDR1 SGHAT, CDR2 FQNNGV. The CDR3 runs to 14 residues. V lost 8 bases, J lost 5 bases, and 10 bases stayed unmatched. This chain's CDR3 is CASLLQGVGTEAFF. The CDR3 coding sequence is TGTGCCAGCCTGCTACAGGGGGTGGGAACTGAAGCTTTCTTT.

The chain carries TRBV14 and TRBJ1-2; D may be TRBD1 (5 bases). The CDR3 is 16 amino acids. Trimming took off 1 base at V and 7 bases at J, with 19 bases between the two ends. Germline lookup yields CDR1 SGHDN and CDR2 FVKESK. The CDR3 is CASSQVGSGGPGGYTF. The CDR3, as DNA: TGTGCCAGCAGCCAAGTCGGTTCCGGGGGTCCGGGTGGCTACACCTTC.

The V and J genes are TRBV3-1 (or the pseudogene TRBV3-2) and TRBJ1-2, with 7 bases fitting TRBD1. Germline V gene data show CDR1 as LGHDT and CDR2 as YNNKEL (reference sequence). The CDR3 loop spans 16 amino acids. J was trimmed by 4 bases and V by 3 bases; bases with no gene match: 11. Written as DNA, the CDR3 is TGTGCCAGCAGCCAGCAAGACAGGGCAGAGCTCTATGGCTACACCTTC. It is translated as CASSQQDRAELYGYTF.

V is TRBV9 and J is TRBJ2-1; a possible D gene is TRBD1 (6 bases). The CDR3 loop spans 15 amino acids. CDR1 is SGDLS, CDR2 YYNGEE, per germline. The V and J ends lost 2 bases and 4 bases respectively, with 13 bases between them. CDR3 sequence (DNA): TGTGCCAGCAGCGTCCGGGACAACGGTTACAATGAGCAGTTCTTC. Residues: CASSVRDNGYNEQFF.

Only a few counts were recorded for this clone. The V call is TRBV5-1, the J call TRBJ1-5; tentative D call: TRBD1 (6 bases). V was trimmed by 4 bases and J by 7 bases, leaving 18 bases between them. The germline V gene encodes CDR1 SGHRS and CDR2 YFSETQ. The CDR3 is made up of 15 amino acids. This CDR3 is CASSPEEGEGQPQHF. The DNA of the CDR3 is TGCGCCAGCAGCCCAGAAGAGGGGGAGGGACAGCCCCAGCATTTT.

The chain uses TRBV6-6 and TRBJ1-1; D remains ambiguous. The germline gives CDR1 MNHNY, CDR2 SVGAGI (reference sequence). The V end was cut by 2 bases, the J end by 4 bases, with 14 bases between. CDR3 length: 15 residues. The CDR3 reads CASSYIIGSGTEAFF. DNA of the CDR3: TGTGCCAGCAGTTACATTATAGGGAGTGGCACTGAAGCTTTCTTT.

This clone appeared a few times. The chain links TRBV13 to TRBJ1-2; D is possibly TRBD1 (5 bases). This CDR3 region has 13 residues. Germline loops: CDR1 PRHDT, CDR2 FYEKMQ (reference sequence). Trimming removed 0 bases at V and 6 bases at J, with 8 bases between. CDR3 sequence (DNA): TGTGCCAGCAGCTTAGGAGGGGAACATGGCTACACCTTC. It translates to CASSLGGEHGYTF.

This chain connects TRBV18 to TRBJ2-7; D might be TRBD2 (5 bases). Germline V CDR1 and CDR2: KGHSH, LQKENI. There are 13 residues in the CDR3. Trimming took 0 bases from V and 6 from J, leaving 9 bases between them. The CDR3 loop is CASSPPGRGEQYF. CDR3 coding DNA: TGTGCCAGCTCACCACCAGGCCGGGGCGAGCAGTACTTC.

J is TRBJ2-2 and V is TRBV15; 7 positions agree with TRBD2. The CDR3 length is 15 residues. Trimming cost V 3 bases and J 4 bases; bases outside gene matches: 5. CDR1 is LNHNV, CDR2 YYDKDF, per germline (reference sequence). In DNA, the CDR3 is TGTGCCACCAGCAGGGCCTCTAGCGGCACCGGGGAGCTGTTTTTT. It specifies CATSRASSGTGELFF.

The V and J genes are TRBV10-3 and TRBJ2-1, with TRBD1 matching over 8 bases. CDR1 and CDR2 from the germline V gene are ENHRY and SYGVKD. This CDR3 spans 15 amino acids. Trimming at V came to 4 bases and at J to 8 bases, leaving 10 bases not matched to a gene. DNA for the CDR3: TGTGCCATCAGTGGGCGGACAGGGTCTCTATATGAGCAGTTCTTC. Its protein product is CAISGRTGSLYEQFF.

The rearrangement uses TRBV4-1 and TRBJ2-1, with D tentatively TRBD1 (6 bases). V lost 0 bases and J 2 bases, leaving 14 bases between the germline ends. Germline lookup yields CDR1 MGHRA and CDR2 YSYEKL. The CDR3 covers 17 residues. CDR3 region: CASSQEAAGATYNEQFF. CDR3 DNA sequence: TGCGCCAGCAGCCAAGAGGCGGCAGGGGCGACCTACAATGAGCAGTTCTTC.

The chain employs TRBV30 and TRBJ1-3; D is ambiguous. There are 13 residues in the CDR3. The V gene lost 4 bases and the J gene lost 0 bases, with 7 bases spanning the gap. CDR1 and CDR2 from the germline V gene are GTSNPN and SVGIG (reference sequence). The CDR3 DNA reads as TGTGCCTGGACACGGGACTCTGGAAACACCATATATTTT. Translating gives CAWTRDSGNTIYF.